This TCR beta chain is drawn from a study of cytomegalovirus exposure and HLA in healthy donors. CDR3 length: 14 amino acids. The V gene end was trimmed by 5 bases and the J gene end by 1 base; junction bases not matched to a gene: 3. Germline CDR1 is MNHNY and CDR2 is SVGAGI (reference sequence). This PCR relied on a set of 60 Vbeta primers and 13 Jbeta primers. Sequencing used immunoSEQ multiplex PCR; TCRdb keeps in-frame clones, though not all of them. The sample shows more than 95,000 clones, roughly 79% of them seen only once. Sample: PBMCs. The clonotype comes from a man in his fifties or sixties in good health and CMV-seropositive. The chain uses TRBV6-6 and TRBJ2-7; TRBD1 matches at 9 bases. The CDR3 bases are TGTGCCAGCAGTGGACAGGGGTTTTCCTACGAGCAGTACTTC. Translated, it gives CASSGQGFSYEQYF.